This T cell receptor (beta chain) was obtained from a study of Ad26.COV2.S vaccination and SARS-CoV-2 variants. Study-wide findings and caveats: After vaccination, substantial breadth of spike-specific CD8+ and CD4+ responses was reported. Among vaccine recipients, spike-specific TCR breadth exceeded that of placebo recipients.

A note on this clone: The antigen is unknown.

Clones were read by immunoSEQ multiplex PCR, and TCRdb kept only the in-frame ones, dropping some. The data show 97,000 or so clones, with roughly 75% seen just once and roughly a sixth held by the top ten. This clonotype was obtained from a human donor who had recovered from COVID-19. The sequencing used peripheral blood, collected after recovery from COVID-19.

Here the CDR3 DNA reads TGTGCCAGCTCACCGCCGGGGACAGGGGGCGGAGAGACCCAGTACTTC. Translation gives CASSPPGTGGGETQYF. The chain uses TRBV18 and TRBJ2-5, with 12 positions matching TRBD1. This CDR3 has 16 residues. J was trimmed by 4 bases and V by 3 bases; bases with no gene match: 6. Per germline, CDR1 KGHSH and CDR2 LQKENI.